A selection of T cell receptor beta chains follows, all from one sample in a study of beta chain features in type 1 diabetes. TCRdb's table, derived via immunoSEQ multiplex PCR, lists solely in-frame clones and lacks some. Among under 900,000 clones listed, under 20% were seen once. Sequenced: naive CD4+ T cells from blood. The receptors come from a woman aged 18-29 years in good health. The CDR3 runs from the conserved cysteine through the conserved F or W. D genes are given only for firm matches. Not every row has a clone size; where given, it reads once, few, many or a size class.

J | length | V | size | D | DNA | CDR3
TRBJ2-5 | 16 | TRBV7-9 | - | - | TGTGCCAGCAGCTTAGGGACTTCCATGTACCAAGAGACCCAGTACTTC | CASSLGTSMYQETQYF
TRBJ2-2 | 17 | TRBV11-2 | - | - | TGTGCCAGCAGCTTACGGGTACGAGTGGGGGACACCGGGGAGCTGTTTTTT | CASSLRVRVGDTGELFF
TRBJ2-7 | 15 | TRBV10-3 | - | TRBD1 | TGTGCCATCAGTGAGTCGCGGACAGGGAAAAACGAGCAGTACTTC | CAISESRTGKNEQYF
TRBJ2-7 | 15 | TRBV4-3 | few | - | TGCGCCAGCAGCCAAGTTCTACAGGACTCCTACGAGCAGTACTTC | CASSQVLQDSYEQYF
TRBJ2-2 | 13 | TRBV2 | - | - | TGTGCCAGCAGTGAAGAGGGGGTCGGGGAGCTGTTTTTT | CASSEEGVGELFF
TRBJ2-2 | 17 | TRBV5-6 | few | TRBD2 | TGTGCCAGCAGCTTGGTGGGTAGCGGGAGATCCACCGGGGAGCTGTTTTTT | CASSLVGSGRSTGELFF
TRBJ2-1 | 12 | TRBV12-5 | few | - | TGTGCTAGTGGCCGGGACTACAATGAGCAGTTCTTC | CASGRDYNEQFF
TRBJ2-1 | 14 | TRBV27 | few | - | TGTGCCAGCAGTTTAAGCGGGTTCTTCAATGAGCAGTTCTTC | CASSLSGFFNEQFF
TRBJ1-4 | 12 | TRBV7-9 | few | - | TGTGCCAGCAGCCTCCTTAATGAAAAACTGTTTTTT | CASSLLNEKLFF
TRBJ2-5 | 13 | TRBV2 | - | - | TGTGCCAACCGCCGGGACGAAGGAGAGACCCAGTACTTC | CANRRDEGETQYF
TRBJ2-7 | 16 | TRBV7-2 | - | TRBD1 | TGTGCCAGCAGCTTTGGACAGGGGTCAAGAGTCTACGAGCAGTACTTC | CASSFGQGSRVYEQYF
TRBJ2-2 | 14 | TRBV6-5 | - | - | TGTGCCAGCAGTTCTGGTTCCTTCGCCGGGGAGCTGTTTTTT | CASSSGSFAGELFF
TRBJ2-3 | 13 | TRBV7-2 | - | - | TGTGCCAGCAGCCCCGAACCCCCAGATACGCAGTATTTT | CASSPEPPDTQYF
TRBJ2-1 | 13 | TRBV6-6 | few | - | TGTGCCAGCAGTTACGGAGCCTACAATGAGCAGTTCTTC | CASSYGAYNEQFF
TRBJ2-7 | 15 | TRBV7-8 | few | - | TGTGCCAGCAGCTTAAGGTTCAGGGGAATGGCCGAGCAGTACTTC | CASSLRFRGMAEQYF
TRBJ2-3 | 13 | TRBV4-1 | few | - | TGCGCCAGCAGCCAAGATCAGGTAGATACGCAGTATTTT | CASSQDQVDTQYF
TRBJ2-1 | 15 | TRBV18 | few | TRBD1 | TGTGCCAGCTCACGCACAGGGGGCGTAGGTAATGAGCAGTTCTTC | CASSRTGGVGNEQFF
TRBJ2-7 | 12 | TRBV25-1 | - | - | TGTGCCAGCAGGAAGGGGCCATACGAGCAGTACTTC | CASRKGPYEQYF
TRBJ1-2 | 8 | TRBV2 | few | - | TGTGCCAGCAGTGCATACACCTTC | CASSAYTF
TRBJ1-4 | 13 | TRBV6-6 | - | - | TGTGCCAGCAGCCGGGCCCCGGGGGAAAAACTGTTTTTT | CASSRAPGEKLFF
TRBJ2-7 | 14 | TRBV5-1 | few | - | TGCGCCAGCAGCCCCGGCCGGGACACTCGCGAGCAGTACTTC | CASSPGRDTREQYF
TRBJ2-3 | 14 | TRBV7-9 | few | - | TGTGCCAGCAGCTTAGCGGGGGGCACAGATACGCAGTATTTT | CASSLAGGTDTQYF
TRBJ2-7 | 16 | TRBV7-2 | - | TRBD2 | TGTGCCAGCAGCTTAGCTGGACTAGCGGGTTCCTACGAGCAGTACTTC | CASSLAGLAGSYEQYF
TRBJ2-1 | 13 | TRBV10-3 | few | TRBD1 | TGTGCCGTATCCGGGACAGGGGGCCATGAGCAGTTCTTC | CAVSGTGGHEQFF
TRBJ2-1 | 12 | TRBV29-1 | few | - | TGCAGCGTTGAAGGAGTCGTAGATGAGCAGTTCTTC | CSVEGVVDEQFF
TRBJ1-1 | 14 | TRBV7-6 | - | - | TGTGCCAGCAGCTGGGGTACAGCGAACACTGAAGCTTTCTTT | CASSWGTANTEAFF
TRBJ1-2 | 15 | TRBV6-6 | - | TRBD1 | TGTGCCAGCAGTTATTCGGGGGACAGATACTATGGCTACACCTTC | CASSYSGDRYYGYTF
TRBJ2-5 | 14 | TRBV11-2 | - | - | TGTGCCAGCAGCCTACAGGTGGTGGGGGAGACCCAGTACTTC | CASSLQVVGETQYF
TRBJ2-5 | 12 | TRBV29-1 | - | - | TGCAGCGTTTTCAGGGCCGCCGAGACCCAGTACTTC | CSVFRAAETQYF
TRBJ2-4 | 15 | TRBV19 | - | - | TGTGCCAGTACGCGCGGGACTCTAGCCAAAAACATTCAGTACTTC | CASTRGTLAKNIQYF
TRBJ2-2 | 14 | TRBV7-2 | - | - | TGTGCCAGCAGCTTAGCGCGGGATACCGGGGAGCTGTTTTTT | CASSLARDTGELFF
TRBJ2-2 | 15 | TRBV10-3 | few | TRBD1 | TGTGCCATCAGTGAGGGCAGGGGGATGCCCGGGGAGCTGTTTTTT | CAISEGRGMPGELFF
TRBJ2-2 | 15 | TRBV11-3 | few | - | TGTGCCAGCAGCAACGACGGGAGTAACACCGGGGAGCTGTTTTTT | CASSNDGSNTGELFF
TRBJ1-4 | 15 | TRBV6-1 | few | - | TGTGCCAGCAGTGGGGGTGGGACAACTAATGAAAAACTGTTTTTT | CASSGGGTTNEKLFF
TRBJ2-7 | 15 | TRBV6-5 | - | - | TGTGCCAGCAGTTACTCGGTGGGGGAGGTTGAGGAGCAGTACTTC | CASSYSVGEVEEQYF
TRBJ1-2 | 16 | TRBV5-1 | - | TRBD1 | TGCGCCAGCAGCTTGGAGGGACAGGGGGCGGCGAACGGCTACACCTTC | CASSLEGQGAANGYTF
TRBJ2-4 | 16 | TRBV28 | - | TRBD2 | TGTGCCAGCAGTGGGCATCGGCTAGCGGGAGTTAACATTCAGTACTTC | CASSGHRLAGVNIQYF
TRBJ1-1 | 14 | TRBV5-6 | - | - | TGTGCCAGCACCATCGTAGCAGGATACACTGAAGCTTTCTTT | CASTIVAGYTEAFF
TRBJ2-3 | 13 | TRBV10-3 | few | TRBD1 | TGTGCCATCAGGGACAGGGATACAGATACGCAGTATTTT | CAIRDRDTDTQYF
TRBJ2-6 | 14 | TRBV23-1 | many | - | TGCGCCACGAGGAGGCAACTTGGGGCCAACGTCCTGACTTTC | CATRRQLGANVLTF
TRBJ1-1 | 15 | TRBV7-9 | few | - | TGTGCCAGCAGCTCACCGACGGGGCGTGACACTGAAGCTTTCTTT | CASSSPTGRDTEAFF
TRBJ2-1 | 16 | TRBV7-9 | few | TRBD2 | TGTGCCAGCAGCTTGGGTCCGGGACTAGCCCACGATGAGCAGTTCTTC | CASSLGPGLAHDEQFF
TRBJ1-2 | 13 | TRBV28 | - | - | TGTGCCAGCAGTGTGACAGTGAACTATGGCTACACCTTC | CASSVTVNYGYTF
TRBJ2-7 | 14 | TRBV18 | - | - | TGTGCCAGCTCACAACCCGCTCTGACCTACGAGCAGTACTTC | CASSQPALTYEQYF
TRBJ2-7 | 13 | TRBV29-1 | - | TRBD2 | TGCAGCGTTGAAGAGGGGGTGACGGGAGGACGGTACTTC | CSVEEGVTGGRYF
TRBJ1-2 | 15 | TRBV18 | - | - | TGTGCCAGCTCACCACCGTCGCCGGCTAACTATGGCTACACCTTC | CASSPPSPANYGYTF